These T cell receptor beta chains were read from a single sample in a study of radiotherapy plus CTLA-4 blockade in lung cancer. Generated by immunoSEQ multiplex PCR, the TCRdb table keeps only in-frame clones and is missing some. The sample contains 60,000 or so clones, over 65% of which appear only once. The input for sequencing was peripheral blood, taken from a patient treated with radiotherapy plus ipilimumab. Receptor source: a human donor with non-small cell lung cancer who had a partial response to radiotherapy plus ipilimumab. Both conserved end residues are part of each CDR3. A D gene is named only where the DNA matches it firmly. Size is stated for part of the rows, as once, few or many counts, or as a class when the clone is expanded.

D	V	J	size	CDR3	DNA
-	TRBV29-1	TRBJ2-3	-	CSVEVQGTVTDTQYF	TGCAGCGTTGAAGTTCAGGGTACCGTCACAGATACGCAGTATTTT
TRBD1	TRBV28	TRBJ1-6	-	CASSLPPFTGVNNSPLHF	TGTGCCAGCAGTTTACCACCTTTCACAGGGGTAAATAATTCACCCCTCCACTTT
-	TRBV7-2	TRBJ2-7	-	CASSSTGSLSYEQYF	TGTGCCAGCAGCAGTACAGGTTCCCTATCCTACGAGCAGTACTTC
-	TRBV6-5	TRBJ1-4	-	CASSYLQDNEKLFF	TGTGCCAGCAGTTACTTGCAGGATAATGAAAAACTGTTTTTT
-	TRBV6-5	TRBJ1-2	-	CASSPTTGAGYGYTF	TGTGCCAGCAGTCCGACGACAGGCGCGGGCTATGGCTACACCTTC
TRBD1	TRBV7-8	TRBJ1-1	-	CASSLGTGMNTEAFF	TGTGCCAGCAGCTTAGGGACAGGGATGAACACTGAAGCTTTCTTT
TRBD1	TRBV6-1	TRBJ1-1	few	CASIDQGATATEAFF	TGTGCCAGCATAGATCAGGGGGCAACGGCCACTGAAGCTTTCTTT
-	TRBV6-6	TRBJ2-1	-	CASSYSGSLNEQFF	TGTGCCAGCAGTTACTCGGGGAGCCTCAATGAGCAGTTCTTC
TRBD2	TRBV9	TRBJ2-3	once	CASSGAAGGSDTQYF	TGTGCCAGCAGCGGGGCGGCGGGGGGATCCGATACGCAGTATTTT
-	TRBV6-1	TRBJ2-7	-	CASSEARWEQYF	TGTGCCAGCAGTGAAGCGCGGTGGGAGCAGTACTTC
-	TRBV19	TRBJ1-1	few	CASSSFGGNTEAFF	TGTGCCAGTAGTTCTTTCGGGGGGAACACTGAAGCTTTCTTT
-	TRBV5-1	TRBJ2-5	-	CASSSPVLAGSIVYQETQYF	TGCGCCAGCAGCTCCCCCGTGCTAGCCGGGTCAATAGTGTACCAAGAGACCCAGTACTTC
-	TRBV6-5	TRBJ2-2	-	CASSRASGELFF	TGTGCCAGCAGTCGCGCGTCCGGGGAGCTGTTTTTT
TRBD1	TRBV10-2	TRBJ1-1	-	CASSDSGGINTEAFF	TGCGCCAGCAGTGACTCAGGGGGCATAAACACTGAAGCTTTCTTT
-	TRBV25-1	TRBJ2-7	-	CASSAGHSYEQYF	TGTGCCAGCAGTGCTGGGCATTCCTACGAGCAGTACTTC
-	TRBV5-6	TRBJ2-2	-	CASSPLRGTGELFF	TGTGCCAGCAGCCCACTCAGGGGTACCGGGGAGCTGTTTTTT
TRBD1	TRBV4-3	TRBJ2-1	-	CASSQGWDREQFF	TGCGCCAGCAGCCAAGGGTGGGACAGGGAGCAGTTCTTC
-	TRBV2	TRBJ2-5	few	CASSRQGGQETQYF	TGTGCCAGCAGTCGCCAGGGAGGCCAAGAGACCCAGTACTTC
-	TRBV25-1	TRBJ2-5	-	CASSEGQKETQYF	TGTGCCAGCAGTGAAGGGCAAAAGGAGACCCAGTACTTC
TRBD1	TRBV12-5	TRBJ1-3	-	CASGFSTGTGGAKGGNTIYF	TGTGCTAGTGGCTTCTCCACCGGGACAGGGGGCGCGAAAGGTGGAAACACCATATATTTT